Each of the 14 T cell receptor beta chains below was sequenced from the same sample in a study of OX40 agonist ivuxolimab in advanced cancers. The table came from immunoSEQ multiplex PCR; TCRdb's copy has only in-frame clones and leaves some out. The repertoire has more than 80,000 clones, 90% to 95% of them found once; the top ten carry around 0.32%. This sample comprised CD4+ or CD8+ T cells sorted from blood, obtained in a trial of the OX40 agonist ivuxolimab. These receptors all stem from an adult with an advanced solid tumor such as melanoma, head and neck, liver or kidney cancer.

The chain is built from TRBV5-1 and TRBJ2-1, with 7 bases identical to TRBD1. Germline CDR1 reads SGHRS; CDR2 reads YFSETQ. The V and J ends lost 4 bases and 0 bases, in that order; junction bases with no gene match: 19. The CDR3 spans 20 residues. DNA of the CDR3: TGCGCCAGCAGCCCCATCCCGACGACAGGGACGGTACCCTCCTACAATGAGCAGTTCTTC. Protein product: CASSPIPTTGTVPSYNEQFF.

The V and J genes are TRBV4-1 and TRBJ2-3; TRBD1 matches at 7 bases. The CDR3 has 16 amino acids. Looked up from germline, CDR1 is MGHRA and CDR2 is YSYEKL. The V gene end was trimmed by 1 base and the J gene end by 0 bases; junction bases not matched to a gene: 4. Here the CDR3 DNA reads TGCGCCAGCAGCCAAGGAGGACAGGCAAGCACAGATACGCAGTATTTT. This translates into CASSQGGQASTDTQYF.

The chain is built from TRBV4-1 and TRBJ2-7; a possible D gene is TRBD2 (6 bases). CDR1 is MGHRA and CDR2 is YSYEKL in the germline V gene. CDR3 length: 14 amino acids. V dropped 2 bases and J dropped 1 base, with 9 bases sitting between them. Here the CDR3 DNA reads TGCGCCAGCAGCCAACTGGGAGGATCCTACGAGCAGTACTTC. This gives the protein CASSQLGGSYEQYF.

This sequence joins TRBV20-1 and TRBJ2-1; TRBD1 matches at 10 bases. Germline V CDR1 and CDR2: DFQATT, SNEGSKA (reference sequence). The length of the CDR3 is 11 residues. Germline trimming cut 3 bases from V and 15 bases from J; bases unmatched to any gene: 5. In DNA, the CDR3 is TGCAGTGCTAGTCCTGGACAGGGGGGGTTCTTC. It yields the protein CSASPGQGGFF.

V is TRBV19 and J is TRBJ1-5; 7 nucleotides align to TRBD1. Germline CDR1 is LNHDA and CDR2 is SQIVND (reference sequence). This CDR3 region has 16 residues. V lost 5 bases and J lost 0; bases outside the gene matches: 7. The CDR3 protein is CASSSQGPYSNQPQHF. As DNA, the CDR3 is TGTGCCAGTAGTTCACAGGGGCCTTATAGCAATCAGCCCCAGCATTTT.

Only a few counts were recorded for this clone. This chain links TRBV9 with TRBJ1-3, with D possibly being TRBD1 (5 bases). The V end was cut by 0 bases, the J end by 0 bases, with 13 bases between. In germline, CDR1 is SGDLS, CDR2 YYNGEE. CDR3 size: 17 residues. CDR3 region: CASSVGFGTGSGNTIYF. Written as DNA, the CDR3 is TGTGCCAGCAGCGTAGGGTTCGGGACCGGCTCTGGAAACACCATATATTTT.

V and J are TRBV7-2 and TRBJ2-1; D perhaps matches TRBD2 (6 bases). Germline CDR1 and CDR2: SGHTA and FQGNSA. V gave up 5 bases and J gave up 6 bases, with 20 bases separating them. This CDR3 comprises 16 residues. CDR3 sequence reads: CASSIRTIGGINEQFF. CDR3 bases: TGTGCCAGCAGCATTCGGACAATTGGGGGGATCAATGAGCAGTTCTTC. The complete variable domain, with remaining parts taken from reference TRBV7-2 and TRBJ2-1, reads GAGVSQSPSNKVTEKGKDVELRCDPISGHTALYWYRQSLGQGLEFLIYFQGNSAPDKSGLPSDRFSAERTGGSVSTLTIQRTQQEDSAVYLCASSIRTIGGINEQFFGPGTRLTVL.

The chain employs TRBV7-7 and TRBJ2-1; a possible D gene is TRBD2 (6 bases). CDR1 and CDR2 from the germline V gene are SSHAT and FNYEAQ (reference sequence). Trimming shortened V by 6 bases and J by 4 bases, and 10 bases separated the two germline ends. The CDR3 sequence is 13 residues long. The CDR3 bases are TGTGCCAGCAGTTCCGGGACTTACAATGAGCAGTTCTTC. It yields the protein CASSSGTYNEQFF. Combining the CDR3 with reference TRBV7-7 and TRBJ2-1 gives the whole variable domain GAGVSQSPRYKVTKRGQDVTLRCDPISSHATLYWYQQALGQGPEFLTYFNYEAQPDKSGLPSDRFSAERPEGSISTLTIQRTEQRDSAMYRCASSSGTYNEQFFGPGTRLTVL.

This clone was seen a few times. This rearrangement joins TRBV28 to TRBJ1-1; no clear D gene. CDR3 length: 14 amino acids. CDR1 is MDHEN and CDR2 is SYDVKM in the germline V gene. V gave up 5 bases and J gave up 4 bases, with 14 bases separating them. The CDR3 sequence is CASSNSGSPTEAFF. CDR3 DNA sequence: TGTGCCAGCAGTAACTCGGGATCGCCCACTGAAGCTTTCTTT.

V is TRBV2 and J is TRBJ2-2; TRBD1 aligns across 12 bases. CDR3 length: 16 residues. Per the germline V gene, CDR1 is SNHLY and CDR2 is FYNNEI. V dropped 6 bases and J dropped 6; count of bases not matched to a gene: 8. Here the CDR3 reads CASSDGTGGVPGELFF. CDR3 coding DNA: TGTGCCAGCAGCGACGGGACAGGGGGCGTCCCCGGGGAGCTGTTTTTT.

CDR3 protein: CASSVGQGVAGELFF. The CDR3 bases are TGTGCCAGCAGCGTTGGACAGGGGGTAGCCGGGGAGCTGTTTTTT. This chain connects TRBV9 to TRBJ2-2; 10 bases fit TRBD1. The V and J ends lost 2 bases and 6 bases, in that order; junction bases with no gene match: 4. CDR1 and CDR2 (germline): SGDLS, YYNGEE. The CDR3 runs 15 residues.

The chain is built from TRBV7-2 and TRBJ2-3; D is undetermined. This CDR3 contains 15 residues. Germline-derived CDR1 and CDR2 are SGHTA and FQGNSA. V lost 2 bases and J lost 3, with 12 bases in between. CDR3 sequence (DNA): TGTGCCAGCAGCTTAACTCCTGGACGGACAGATACGCAGTATTTT. Translated, it gives CASSLTPGRTDTQYF.

The chain is built from TRBV7-3 and TRBJ2-5; either TRBD1 or TRBD2 may fit D (6 bases each). The germline CDR1 and CDR2 sequences are SGHTA and FQGTGA. Trimming stripped 2 bases from V and 5 bases from J, with 12 bases between. This CDR3 has 14 amino acids. The DNA for the CDR3 is TGTGCCAGCAGCTTATTGGGGGGCCAGGAGACCCAGTACTTC. Protein sequence: CASSLLGGQETQYF. Variable domain in full (rest from reference TRBV7-3 and TRBJ2-5): GAGVSQTPSNKVTEKGKYVELRCDPISGHTALYWYRQSLGQGPEFLIYFQGTGAADDSGLPNDRFFAVRPEGSVSTLKIQRTERGDSAVYLCASSLLGGQETQYFGPGTRLLVL.

This clone is a singleton in its sample. The junction and the germline gene differ at one end; a read error may be behind it. The gene calls are TRBV10-3 and TRBJ1-2, with D hard to call. This CDR3 comprises 12 residues. Germline CDR1 and CDR2: ENHRY and SYGVKD. CDR3 in amino acids: CAIGEQIYGYTF. The CDR3 DNA sequence: TGTGCCATCGGTGAACAGATCTATGGCTACACCTTC.